This T cell receptor (beta chain) was captured in a study of blood T cell repertoires in COVID-19 (TCRdb year 2020). At the level of the whole study: Collaborator samples came from the United States, Italy and Spain and covered acute and convalescent phases of COVID-19. The material from the prospective study consisted of cDNA or gDNA derived from T cells, B-cell-depleted T cells, or PBMCs. Deeply sampled blood TCRbeta repertoires from subjects exposed to, actively infected with, or recovered from COVID-19 were included in the dataset. The repertoires were released in a freely available public database meant as a resource for research on the immune response to SARS-CoV-2. The samples were drawn from two sources: the first 160 participants of the ongoing ImmuneRACE study, and 950 to 1,500 subjects contributed by 6 global collaborators. A de-identified subject ID, COVID-19 status, age in years and sex were almost always included in the sample metadata. HLA class I and class II types, where available, came from metadata supplied by the sample provider rather than from assay-based typing.

The paper as a whole reports these results and caveats: Clinical and demographic metadata were provided uncurated, with the amount varying by source and participant.

One collaborating source in Seattle enrolled patients while the patients were actively infected and followed the patients over time throughout the course of disease. Each collaborating institution followed its own protocols to collect whole blood in K2EDTA tubes. Collaborator samples were shipped for TCRbeta analysis as frozen whole blood, isolated PBMCs, or DNA extracted from either sample type. CDR1 is given as MNHEY and CDR2 as SVGAGI, both from the germline V gene. Trimming at the junction amounts to 6 bases on V and 7 bases on J, and the germline ends lie 18 bases apart. Reading from cysteine to phenylalanine, the CDR3 counts 14 amino acids. Only the CDR3 DNA is retained, 42 bases long and in frame from the first base. A note on this clone: Its recognized antigen is unknown. It has no much larger one-base neighbor in the sample; base qualities were not kept.

The immunoSEQ Assay, a bias-controlled multiplex PCR, was used to amplify TCRbeta CDR3 regions from genomic DNA. Processing in the source paper ran as follows. The number of nucleated cells in each sample was estimated from the amplification of reference gene primers within the assay. To quantify the absolute abundance of each unique TCRbeta CDR3 rearrangement, sequence reads were collapsed and filtered. For each sample, productive Simpson clonality was calculated by taking the square root of Simpson's diversity index across productive rearrangements. As stored in TCRdb, this immuneACCESS dataset retains in-frame rearrangements with V and J assigned. A fraction of the clones does not appear; measured against another copy, unresolved V genes explain less than half of the discrepancy, and the remainder lacks a known reason. V, J and clone size were drawn from that table, and D and trimming were deduced from the DNA. This sample is represented by about 410,000 clones; about 91% of them were singletons. The ten largest clones add up to 1.5% to 1.9% of the sample.

This receptor was obtained from a woman aged 40 to 49 with COVID-19, enrolled during active disease. The V gene is TRBV6-5 and the J gene is TRBJ1-2, and perhaps TRBD1 as D gene, on 5 matching bases. The specimen was peripheral blood. The CDR3 has the sequence CASSLGLAFSGYTF. In nucleotide form, the sequence is TGTGCCAGCAGCCTGGGACTGGCGTTCAGTGGCTACACCTTC.